The 4 T cell receptor beta chains presented below share a single source sample, sequenced in a study of blood T cell repertoires in COVID-19. Produced via immunoSEQ multiplex PCR; TCRdb's table is partial and in-frame only. This table holds approximately 330,000 clones, 87% found once. Sequencing input: peripheral blood. Receptors were obtained from a man aged 30 to 39 with COVID-19, enrolled during active disease.

V and J are TRBV5-1 and TRBJ2-5, with TRBD1 matching over 7 bases. The CDR3 loop spans 13 amino acids. With V trimmed by 4 bases and J by 5 bases, 5 bases remained unmatched. The germline V gene has CDR1 SGHRS and CDR2 YFSETQ. The CDR3 DNA reads TGCGCCAGCAGCATAGACAGGGTGGAGACCCAGTACTTC. This translates into CASSIDRVETQYF.

The chain combines TRBV7-8 with TRBJ1-5, with unresolved D. Trimming took 3 bases from V and 3 from J, leaving 15 bases between them. Germline V lookup: CDR1 SGHVS, CDR2 FQNEAQ. The CDR3 loop spans 16 amino acids. The CDR3 DNA reads TGTGCCAGCAGCTTGTTCGCGGGTGGTGCCAATCAGCCCCAGCATTTT. This codes for CASSLFAGGANQPQHF.

The chain employs TRBV7-9 and TRBJ1-2, with no clear D. There are 11 residues in the CDR3. Germline V gives CDR1 SEHNR, CDR2 FQNEAQ (reference sequence). Trimming stripped 5 bases from V and 5 bases from J, with 6 bases between. CDR3 loop: CASSATYGYTF. CDR3 DNA: TGTGCCAGCAGCGCGACATATGGCTACACCTTC.

The chain couples TRBV6-2 or TRBV6-3 to TRBJ2-3; 10 bases align to TRBD2. Germline assignment: CDR1 MNHEY and CDR2 SVGEGT. Trimming removed 6 bases from V and 4 bases from J; junction bases left unmatched: 10. The CDR3 sequence is 16 residues long. CDR3 residues: CASSLKREGIADTQYF. The CDR3 DNA sequence: TGTGCCAGCAGCCTCAAGCGGGAGGGGATAGCAGATACGCAGTATTTT.